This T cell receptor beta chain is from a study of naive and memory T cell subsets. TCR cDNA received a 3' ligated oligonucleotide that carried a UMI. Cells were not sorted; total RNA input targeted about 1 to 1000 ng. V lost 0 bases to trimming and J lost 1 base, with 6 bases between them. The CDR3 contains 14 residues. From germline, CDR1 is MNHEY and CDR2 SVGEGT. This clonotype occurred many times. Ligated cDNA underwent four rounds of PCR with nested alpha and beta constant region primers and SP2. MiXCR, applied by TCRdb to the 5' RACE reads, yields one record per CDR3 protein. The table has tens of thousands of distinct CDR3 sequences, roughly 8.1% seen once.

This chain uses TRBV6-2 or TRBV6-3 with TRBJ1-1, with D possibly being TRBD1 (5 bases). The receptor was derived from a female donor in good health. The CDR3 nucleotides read TGTGCCAGCAGTTACTCCAGGGAGAACACTGAAGCTTTCTTT. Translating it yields CASSYSRENTEAFF.